Given below is one T cell receptor beta chain in context. In the authors' methods: After removing out-of-frame reads, over 2 million distinct TCRbeta sequences remained. Produced via immunoSEQ multiplex PCR; TCRdb's table is partial and in-frame only. V, J and clone size derive from that table, while D and trimming were established from the DNA sequence. Among 84,000 or so clones listed, around 80% were seen once. This CDR3 region has 14 residues. V dropped 5 bases and J dropped 5 bases, with 15 bases sitting between them. CDR1 and CDR2 from the germline V gene are SGHVS and FQNEAQ. This sample was included in a study of memory CD4+ T cells and cytomegalovirus serostatus. The sort gate was single viable CD3+CD4+CD8-CD45RO+ cells for memory CD4+ T cells. Serum IgG to CMV pp150, pp28, p38 and p52 defined serostatus.

The source material was memory CD4+ T cells from blood. The chain is built from TRBV7-8 and TRBJ2-5; tentative D call: TRBD2 (6 bases). This receptor was taken from an adult in good health and CMV-seronegative. The CDR3 spells CASSPDYSRETQYF. In nucleotides, the CDR3 is TGTGCCAGCAGCCCGGACTACTCGAGGGAGACCCAGTACTTC.